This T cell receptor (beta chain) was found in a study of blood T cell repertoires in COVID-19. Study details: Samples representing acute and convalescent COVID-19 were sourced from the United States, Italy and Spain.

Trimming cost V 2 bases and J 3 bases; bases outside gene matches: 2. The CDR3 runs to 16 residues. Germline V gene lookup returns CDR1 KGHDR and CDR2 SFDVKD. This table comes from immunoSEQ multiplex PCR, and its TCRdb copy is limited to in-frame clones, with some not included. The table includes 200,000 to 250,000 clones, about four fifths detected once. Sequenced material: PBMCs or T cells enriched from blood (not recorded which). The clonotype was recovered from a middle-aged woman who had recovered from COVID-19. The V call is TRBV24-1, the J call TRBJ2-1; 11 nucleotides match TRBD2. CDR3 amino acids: CATSDSTSGNYNEQFF. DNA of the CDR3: TGTGCCACCAGTGATTCGACTAGCGGGAACTACAATGAGCAGTTCTTC.